These T cell receptor beta chains were read from a single sample in a study of Tregs in tolerant kidney transplant recipients. The table came from immunoSEQ multiplex PCR; TCRdb's copy has only in-frame clones and leaves some out. The sample records around 98,000 clones, approximately 93% being singletons. The input for sequencing was CD4+ T cells from blood, taken before the transplant. These receptors all come from a human donor who received a combined kidney and bone marrow transplant. Each CDR3 is given with its conserved first and last residue. D genes are given only for firm matches. Expanded clones get a size class; other rows say once, few or many, or leave the size out.

D,J,V,size,CDR3,DNA
TRBD1,TRBJ1-2,TRBV7-3,-,CASSPTGGADGYTF,TGTGCCAGCAGTCCTACAGGGGGCGCGGATGGCTACACCTTC
TRBD1,TRBJ2-7,TRBV7-6,-,CASSLGDRDYEQYF,TGTGCCAGCAGCTTAGGGGACAGGGACTACGAGCAGTACTTC
-,TRBJ2-7,TRBV5-1,-,CASPPEMGLVAYEQYF,TGCGCCAGCCCCCCCGAGATGGGTCTAGTGGCCTACGAGCAGTACTTC
TRBD1,TRBJ2-1,TRBV18,-,CASSRERGQGSEDEQFF,TGTGCCAGCTCACGAGAGAGAGGACAGGGGAGTGAAGATGAGCAGTTCTTC
-,TRBJ2-7,TRBV15,-,CATSRDSVSYEQYF,TGTGCCACTAGCCGGGACTCCGTTTCCTACGAGCAGTACTTC
-,TRBJ2-7,TRBV11-3,-,CASSLRSEQYF,TGTGCCAGCAGCTTGCGGAGTGAGCAGTACTTC
-,TRBJ2-7,TRBV19,few,CASRNSGGTYEQYF,TGTGCCAGTAGAAATAGTGGCGGAACCTACGAGCAGTACTTC
-,TRBJ1-5,TRBV6-1,-,CASSELSNQPQHF,TGTGCCAGCAGTGAACTCAGCAATCAGCCCCAGCATTTT
TRBD1,TRBJ1-4,TRBV25-1,-,CASRKVTGGAEEKLFF,TGTGCCAGCAGAAAGGTTACAGGGGGCGCGGAGGAAAAACTGTTTTTT
-,TRBJ2-7,TRBV7-2,-,CASSLDLGAYEQYF,TGTGCCAGCAGCTTAGATTTGGGGGCTTACGAGCAGTACTTC
-,TRBJ1-5,TRBV7-2,-,CASSLQGNSNQPQHF,TGTGCCAGCAGCTTACAGGGGAATAGCAATCAGCCCCAGCATTTT
-,TRBJ1-3,TRBV7-9,-,CASSLNRENTIYF,TGTGCCAGCAGCTTAAACAGGGAAAACACCATATATTTT
-,TRBJ2-7,TRBV5-4,-,CASRPSNYAGHNYEQYF,TGTGCCAGCAGACCCTCCAATTATGCAGGCCACAACTACGAGCAGTACTTC
-,TRBJ1-2,TRBV6-5,-,CASSYSPGGLYYGYTF,TGTGCCAGCAGTTACTCACCGGGGGGGCTATACTATGGCTACACCTTC
-,TRBJ2-7,TRBV11-1,-,CASSLGDKDYEQYF,TGTGCCAGCAGCTTAGGGGACAAGGACTACGAGCAGTACTTC
-,TRBJ2-1,TRBV5-4,-,CASSRLQGSDEQFF,TGTGCCAGCAGCAGGTTACAGGGATCGGATGAGCAGTTCTTC
TRBD1,TRBJ1-2,TRBV19,-,CASRIGLDRTNYGYTF,TGTGCCAGTAGGATCGGGTTGGACAGGACTAACTATGGCTACACCTTC
TRBD1,TRBJ1-1,TRBV27,-,CASSLRGQYTEAFF,TGTGCCAGCAGTTTACGGGGACAGTACACTGAAGCTTTCTTT
TRBD2,TRBJ2-3,TRBV4-2,-,CASSQDWRDYTDTQYF,TGTGCCAGCAGCCAAGATTGGCGGGACTACACAGATACGCAGTATTTT
-,TRBJ1-2,TRBV7-6,-,CASSLHRGGEAYGYTF,TGTGCCAGCAGCCTCCACCGGGGGGGCGAAGCCTATGGCTACACCTTC
TRBD2,TRBJ2-7,TRBV5-1,-,CASRIQPSGSYEQYF,TGCGCCAGCAGGATTCAGCCTAGCGGGAGCTACGAGCAGTACTTC
-,TRBJ1-2,TRBV5-1,-,CASSSLGQRSTNYGYTF,TGCGCCAGCAGCTCCCTTGGACAGCGGTCTACTAACTATGGCTACACCTTC
TRBD1,TRBJ1-2,TRBV18,-,CASSPPGQGIDGYTF,TGTGCCAGCTCACCTCCGGGACAGGGGATCGATGGCTACACCTTC
TRBD1,TRBJ1-1,TRBV18,-,CASSRDSFRNTEAFF,TGTGCCAGCTCACGGGACAGCTTCCGGAACACTGAAGCTTTCTTT
TRBD1,TRBJ2-2,TRBV7-2,-,CASSFGQGGGELFF,TGTGCCAGCAGCTTCGGACAGGGCGGCGGGGAGCTGTTTTTT
TRBD2,TRBJ2-5,TRBV7-2,-,CASSLSLSGGTQETQYF,TGTGCCAGCAGCTTATCTCTGAGCGGGGGAACACAAGAGACCCAGTACTTC
-,TRBJ2-1,TRBV12-2,-,CASRLFRLAGGGYNEQFF,TGTGCAAGTCGCTTATTTCGACTAGCGGGGGGGGGATACAATGAGCAGTTCTTC
TRBD1,TRBJ2-7,TRBV6-6,-,CASSYSTGGLEQYF,TGTGCCAGCAGTTACTCAACAGGGGGGCTCGAGCAGTACTTC
-,TRBJ1-2,TRBV18,-,CASSPNTGNGYTF,TGTGCCAGCTCACCTAACACAGGGAACGGCTACACCTTC
TRBD1,TRBJ1-5,TRBV19,-,CASTRQGNLHQPQHF,TGTGCCAGTACCCGACAGGGGAACTTGCATCAGCCCCAGCATTTT
TRBD2,TRBJ2-1,TRBV28,-,CASSRLAGSYNEQFF,TGTGCCAGCAGTCGACTAGCGGGGAGCTACAATGAGCAGTTCTTC
-,TRBJ2-1,TRBV7-9,-,CASSLRGGANNEQFF,TGTGCCAGCAGCTTGAGGGGGGGGGCAAACAATGAGCAGTTCTTC
TRBD1,TRBJ1-2,TRBV9,-,CASSPRTGLGGYTF,TGTGCCAGCAGCCCTCGGACAGGGTTGGGTGGCTACACCTTC
-,TRBJ1-4,TRBV21-1,few,CASSNTTGQTTNEKLFF,TGTGCCAGCAGCAATACCACGGGACAGACAACTAATGAAAAACTGTTTTTT
TRBD1,TRBJ2-7,TRBV18,-,CASSLGQGRTYEQYF,TGTGCCAGCTCACTGGGACAGGGAAGGACCTACGAGCAGTACTTC
-,TRBJ2-1,TRBV7-3,-,CASSPAAGPYNEQFF,TGTGCCAGCAGCCCGGCTGCGGGACCCTATAATGAGCAGTTCTTC
TRBD1,TRBJ1-1,TRBV28,-,CASSPNRGTEAFF,TGTGCCAGCAGTCCTAACAGGGGGACTGAAGCTTTCTTT
-,TRBJ1-1,TRBV11-1,-,CASRVQGVTEAFF,TGTGCCAGCAGGGTACAGGGTGTCACTGAAGCTTTCTTT
TRBD2,TRBJ2-5,TRBV30,-,CAYSGDYKGTQYF,TGTGCCTACTCGGGGGACTATAAAGGGACCCAGTACTTC
-,TRBJ2-5,TRBV27,-,CASSPSTRGETQYF,TGTGCCAGCAGTCCCTCGACTCGGGGGGAGACCCAGTACTTC
-,TRBJ2-1,TRBV27,-,CASSRGASNEQFF,TGTGCCAGCAGCAGGGGGGCTTCGAATGAGCAGTTCTTC
-,TRBJ2-7,TRBV11-2,-,CASRSSPYEQYF,TGTGCCAGCAGGTCTAGCCCCTACGAGCAGTACTTC
TRBD2,TRBJ2-1,TRBV27,-,CASSFGGKNNEQFF,TGTGCCAGCAGTTTCGGGGGGAAAAACAATGAGCAGTTCTTC
TRBD2,TRBJ2-1,TRBV9,once,CASSESPGLAAISSYNEQFF,TGTGCCAGCAGCGAATCACCGGGACTAGCGGCAATCAGCTCCTACAATGAGCAGTTCTTC
-,TRBJ1-5,TRBV4-2,-,CASSQDWGQGQPQHF,TGTGCCAGCAGCCAAGATTGGGGGCAGGGTCAGCCCCAGCATTTT
-,TRBJ2-5,TRBV4-3,-,CASSHARGVETQYF,TGCGCCAGCAGCCACGCTCGCGGGGTAGAGACCCAGTACTTC
-,TRBJ1-6,TRBV7-9,-,CASSSYKTVPPYNSPLHF,TGTGCCAGCAGCTCCTACAAGACAGTTCCCCCCTATAATTCACCCCTCCACTTT
TRBD1,TRBJ1-2,TRBV4-1,-,CASSQTLPDRVKYGYTF,TGCGCCAGCAGCCAAACCCTCCCGGACAGGGTGAAATATGGCTACACCTTC
-,TRBJ2-2,TRBV10-3,-,CAISEYRDTGELFF,TGTGCCATCAGTGAGTACCGGGACACCGGGGAGCTGTTTTTT
-,TRBJ2-6,TRBV30,-,CALRGGSSGANVLTF,TGTGCCCTCCGAGGAGGCAGCTCTGGGGCCAACGTCCTGACTTTC
TRBD2,TRBJ2-7,TRBV28,-,CASSLWTSGGSYEQYF,TGTGCCAGCAGTTTGTGGACTAGCGGGGGTTCCTACGAGCAGTACTTC
-,TRBJ1-1,TRBV21-1,-,CASSTADRANTEAFF,TGTGCCAGCAGCACGGCCGACAGAGCAAACACTGAAGCTTTCTTT
TRBD2,TRBJ2-7,TRBV4-1,-,CASSQFGLAGYYEQYF,TGCGCCAGCAGCCAATTCGGACTAGCGGGCTACTACGAGCAGTACTTC
TRBD1,TRBJ1-2,TRBV30,-,CAWRFLGTGWQSRGYTF,TGTGCCTGGAGATTCTTGGGGACAGGGTGGCAGAGCAGGGGCTACACCTTC
TRBD1,TRBJ1-2,TRBV7-3,-,CASSQSWDRANYGYTF,TGTGCCAGCAGTCAAAGCTGGGACAGGGCGAACTATGGCTACACCTTC